A single sample gave rise to the 21 T cell receptor beta chains below, sequenced in a study of T cell responses to AZD1222 COVID-19 vaccine. Sequencing used immunoSEQ multiplex PCR; TCRdb keeps in-frame clones, though not all of them. The sample lists around 130,000 clones; approximately 85% were seen once. Sequenced here: peripheral blood, sampled on day 0 of AZD1222 vaccination. The receptor source for this set is an adult in good health.

V gene TRBV27 combines with J gene TRBJ1-4; 7 nucleotides match TRBD1. Germline loops: CDR1 MNHEY, CDR2 SMNVEV (reference sequence). This CDR3 has 15 residues. Unmatched junction bases numbered 9, after V lost 6 bases and J lost 5 bases. The CDR3 loop reads CASRGQLSMNEKLFF. CDR3 DNA: TGTGCCAGCAGGGGACAGCTCAGTATGAATGAAAAACTGTTTTTT.

This chain joins TRBV10-3 and TRBJ1-5; D possibly corresponds to TRBD1 (6 bases). Germline assignment: CDR1 ENHRY and CDR2 SYGVKD. V lost 10 bases and J lost 0, with 13 bases in between. The CDR3 loop spans 14 amino acids. CDR3 sequence: CATSGDHSNQPQHF. DNA for the CDR3: TGTGCCACCTCAGGGGACCATAGCAATCAGCCCCAGCATTTT.

The rearrangement joins TRBV28 to TRBJ1-2; 9 nucleotides line up with TRBD1. The CDR3 consists of 16 residues. The junction had 19 bases not matched to a gene; V was cut back by 8 bases and J by 9 bases. Germline V CDR1 and CDR2: MDHEN, SYDVKM. The CDR3 loop is CASQRDRVLVGRSYTF. CDR3 in DNA: TGTGCCAGCCAAAGGGACAGGGTCCTCGTCGGTCGCAGCTACACCTTC.

This sequence joins TRBV5-1 and TRBJ1-4, with 8 bases identical to TRBD1. V lost 5 bases and J lost 3; bases outside the gene matches: 3. Germline V gives CDR1 SGHRS, CDR2 YFSETQ. The CDR3 consists of 14 residues. The CDR3 region is CASRQGVSNEKLFF. The CDR3 DNA sequence: TGCGCCAGCAGACAGGGGGTGTCTAATGAAAAACTGTTTTTT.

The rearrangement joins TRBV30 to TRBJ2-5, with 7 bases lining up with TRBD2. Germline trimming cut 0 bases from V and 5 bases from J; bases unmatched to any gene: 3. The CDR3 consists of 13 residues. Germline CDR1 GTSNPN, CDR2 SVGIG (reference sequence). The chain's CDR3 is CAWSVAGRETQYF. Here the CDR3 DNA reads TGTGCCTGGAGTGTAGCGGGAAGGGAGACCCAGTACTTC.

V usage is TRBV7-9 and J usage is TRBJ1-4, with D unresolved. V lost 5 bases and J lost 6, with 10 bases in between. The CDR3 contains 13 residues. CDR1 is SEHNR, CDR2 FQNEAQ, per germline (reference sequence). The CDR3 DNA is TGTGCCAGCAGCAGCAGTGGTTATGAAAAACTGTTTTTT. Residues: CASSSSGYEKLFF.

This chain links TRBV11-1 with TRBJ2-7, with 8 bases identical to TRBD1. Unmatched junction bases numbered 4, after V lost 1 base and J lost 2 bases. Per the germline V gene, CDR1 is SGHAT and CDR2 is FQDESV (reference sequence). The CDR3 has 15 amino acids. This CDR3 is CASSLGTGSTYEQYF. The CDR3 nucleotides are TGTGCCAGCAGCTTAGGGACAGGGAGTACCTACGAGCAGTACTTC.

This clone turned up a few times. The rearrangement links TRBV24-1 to TRBJ1-2; 7 positions match TRBD1. Looked up from germline, CDR1 is KGHDR and CDR2 is SFDVKD. V lost 0 bases and J lost 4; bases outside the gene matches: 1. The CDR3 runs 14 residues. The CDR3 DNA reads TGTGCCACCAGTGATTTGGGGACAGCCTATGGCTACACCTTC. It is translated as CATSDLGTAYGYTF.

The V gene is TRBV15, the J gene TRBJ1-1, with D perhaps TRBD1 (6 bases). Germline CDR1 LNHNV, CDR2 YYDKDF (reference sequence). The CDR3 spans 18 residues. V gave up 0 bases and J gave up 0 bases, with 17 bases separating them. The CDR3 DNA reads TGTGCCACCAGCAGAGATCGATACAGGGTCGCAATGAACACTGAAGCTTTCTTT. Encoded protein: CATSRDRYRVAMNTEAFF. The variable domain in full, completed from reference TRBV15 and TRBJ1-1, reads DAMVIQNPRYQVTQFGKPVTLSCSQTLNHNVMYWYQQKSSQAPKLLFHYYDKDFNNEADTPDNFQSRRPNTSFCFLDIRSPGLGDTAMYLCATSRDRYRVAMNTEAFFGQGTRLTVV.

This chain joins TRBV2 and TRBJ1-2; D might be TRBD1 (6 bases). V was cut by 8 bases and J by 4 bases, with 11 bases left in between. The CDR3 covers 12 residues. The germline V gene encodes CDR1 SNHLY and CDR2 FYNNEI. CDR3 region: CASLQGFYGYTF. The DNA of the CDR3 is TGTGCCAGCCTACAGGGATTCTATGGCTACACCTTC. Based on the CDR3 plus reference TRBV2 and TRBJ1-2, the full variable domain is EPEVTQTPSHQVTQMGQEVILRCVPISNHLYFYWYRQILGQKVEFLVSFYNNEISEKSEIFDDQFSVERPDGSNFTLKIRSTKLEDSAMYFCASLQGFYGYTFGSGTRLTVV.

The chain employs TRBV11-3 and TRBJ2-2; 7 bases fit TRBD1. The junction had 11 bases not matched to a gene; V was cut back by 4 bases and J by 6 bases. The CDR3 is 16 amino acids. Germline loops: CDR1 SGHNT, CDR2 YENEEA. CDR3 sequence: CASSSRPGQLAGELFF. The CDR3 coding sequence is TGTGCCAGCAGCTCGCGCCCGGGACAGCTCGCCGGGGAGCTGTTTTTT.

The chain has TRBV3-1 (or the pseudogene TRBV3-2) and TRBJ1-5; no definite D call. Germline V gene lookup returns CDR1 LGHDT and CDR2 YNNKEL (reference sequence). The V gene lost 5 bases and the J gene lost 6 bases, with 14 bases spanning the gap. The CDR3 has 14 amino acids. CDR3 DNA sequence: TGTGCCAGCAGCTTGACAAGAGGGAGTCAGCCCCAGCATTTT. It is translated as CASSLTRGSQPQHF.

This clone was seen a single time. V and J are TRBV10-3 and TRBJ1-5, with a possible D match to TRBD1 (6 bases). Trimming shortened V by 10 bases and J by 2 bases, and 15 bases separated the two germline ends. Germline loops: CDR1 ENHRY, CDR2 SYGVKD. The CDR3 extends over 14 amino acids. The CDR3 loop reads CATAGVGGNQPQHF. CDR3 nucleotide sequence: TGTGCCACCGCAGGGGTAGGAGGCAATCAGCCCCAGCATTTT.

The chain combines TRBV19 with TRBJ1-2; no clear D. V was trimmed by 5 bases and J by 5 bases, leaving 18 bases between them. The CDR3 covers 15 residues. Germline lookup yields CDR1 LNHDA and CDR2 SQIVND (reference sequence). CDR3 nucleotides: TGTGCCAGTAGTGCCGACTTGCGAGAGCTTTATGGCTACACCTTC. It encodes CASSADLRELYGYTF.

V is TRBV19 and J is TRBJ2-7; D is unresolved. The CDR3 spans 15 residues. In germline, CDR1 is LNHDA, CDR2 SQIVND (reference sequence). The V gene lost 7 bases and the J gene lost 3 bases, with 19 bases spanning the gap. The CDR3: CASTTVWQQFYEQYF. Written as DNA, the CDR3 is TGTGCCAGTACCACTGTATGGCAGCAATTCTACGAGCAGTACTTC.

V is TRBV27 and J is TRBJ1-1, with D maybe TRBD1 (6 bases). The length of the CDR3 is 15 residues. Germline-derived CDR1 and CDR2 are MNHEY and SMNVEV (reference sequence). V lost 6 bases to trimming and J lost 5 bases, with 19 bases between them. The CDR3 DNA sequence: TGTGCCAGCAGGTTGGTGTGGGGGGCGGGTACTGAAGCTTTCTTT. Its protein product is CASRLVWGAGTEAFF.

The rearrangement joins TRBV24-1 to TRBJ2-1; D remains ambiguous. Trimming took 0 bases from V and 15 from J, leaving 8 bases between them. Germline values: CDR1 KGHDR, CDR2 SFDVKD. The CDR3 is 11 residues long. The DNA of the CDR3 is TGTGCCACCAGTGATTTGCAACTGGTGTTCTTC. It codes for CATSDLQLVFF.

The J gene is TRBJ2-5, the V gene TRBV30; the D call may be TRBD1 or TRBD2 (6 bases each). The CDR3 contains 14 residues. Germline V gene data show CDR1 as GTSNPN and CDR2 as SVGIG (reference sequence). V lost 0 bases and J 4 bases, leaving 12 bases between the germline ends. The CDR3 bases are TGTGCCTGGAGTGTAACGGGGGCAGGAGAGACCCAGTACTTC. It encodes CAWSVTGAGETQYF.

The chain is built from TRBV6-5 and TRBJ2-1; TRBD2 matches 13 bases. The CDR3 contains 15 residues. V shed 6 bases and J 9 bases; nucleotides not matched to a gene: 8. Germline assignment: CDR1 MNHEY and CDR2 SVGAGI. CDR3 coding DNA: TGTGCCAGCAGCCAACCGGGACTAGCGGGACGTGAGCAGTTCTTC. This sequence encodes CASSQPGLAGREQFF.

J is TRBJ1-4 and V is TRBV5-6; possibly TRBD1 for D (6 bases). There are 19 residues in the CDR3. Trimming left V 0 bases short and J 0 bases short, with 18 bases between. Germline assignment: CDR1 SGHDT and CDR2 YYEEEE. This CDR3 is CASSLGDNPGWTTNEKLFF. Written as DNA, the CDR3 is TGTGCCAGCAGCTTGGGGGACAACCCAGGGTGGACAACTAATGAAAAACTGTTTTTT.

This clone was seen only a few times. V usage is TRBV6-2 or TRBV6-3 and J usage is TRBJ2-7; 7 bases agree with TRBD1. The CDR3 runs 12 residues. V dropped 6 bases and J dropped 3; count of bases not matched to a gene: 2. In germline, CDR1 is MNHEY, CDR2 SVGEGT. CDR3 sequence reads: CASSGQVYEQYF. CDR3 in DNA: TGTGCCAGCAGCGGACAGGTCTACGAGCAGTACTTC.